The 30 T cell receptor beta chains below come from one sample, sequenced in a study of OX40 agonist ivuxolimab in advanced cancers. Libraries were prepared by immunoSEQ multiplex PCR; TCRdb keeps only in-frame clonotypes and omits some of them. Of tens of thousands of clones in the sample, 86% were seen once. The sample consisted of CD4+ or CD8+ T cells sorted from blood, taken in a trial of the OX40 agonist ivuxolimab. These receptors were collected from an adult with an advanced solid tumor such as melanoma, head and neck, liver or kidney cancer.

The genes are TRBV9 and TRBJ2-3; no firm D call. The V gene's germline CDR1 is SGDLS and CDR2 YYNGEE. The CDR3 spans 13 residues. Trimming stripped 0 bases from V and 6 bases from J, with 8 bases between. The CDR3: CASSVDHGDTQYF. DNA for the CDR3: TGTGCCAGCAGCGTAGACCACGGGGATACGCAGTATTTT.

The chain links TRBV5-4 to TRBJ2-1; perhaps TRBD1 as D (6 bases). V was trimmed by 5 bases and J by 0 bases, leaving 21 bases between them. CDR3 length equals 18 residues. Germline V lookup: CDR1 SGHNT, CDR2 YYREEE (reference sequence). CDR3 region: CASSPGGGLLSSYNEQFF. The DNA of the CDR3 is TGTGCCAGCAGTCCTGGGGGCGGCTTGCTGAGCTCCTACAATGAGCAGTTCTTC.

This clone was counted between two and nine times. V is TRBV7-9 and J is TRBJ2-7; maybe TRBD1 (5 bases). Trimming took 1 base from V and 3 from J, leaving 19 bases between them. This CDR3 comprises 17 residues. CDR1 and CDR2 from the germline V gene are SEHNR and FQNEAQ (reference sequence). DNA for the CDR3: TGTGCCAGCAGCTTAGGAGCTTGGGGCAGTGATTACTACGAGCAGTACTTC. Its protein product is CASSLGAWGSDYYEQYF.

CDR3 loop: CASSVPPTGIRDGYTF. CDR3 DNA: TGTGCCAGCAGTGTCCCCCCGACAGGGATCCGAGACGGCTACACCTTC. This chain joins TRBV6-1 and TRBJ1-2; 7 bases are a match to TRBD1. Germline lookup yields CDR1 MNHNS and CDR2 SASEGT. With 4 bases clipped from V and 8 bases from J, the junction kept 16 bases outside the gene matches. The CDR3 totals 16 residues.

The J gene is TRBJ1-2, the V gene TRBV4-3, with D perhaps TRBD1 (5 bases). The germline gives CDR1 LGHNA, CDR2 YSLEER. The CDR3 length is 17 residues. Trimming removed 4 bases from V and 7 bases from J, with 25 bases in between. The CDR3, as DNA: TGCGCCAGCAGCCGCAACGCTAGATCGGGACGGACGGTTGGCTACACCTTC. Protein sequence: CASSRNARSGRTVGYTF.

This chain joins TRBV5-1 and TRBJ2-7; 7 bases are a match to TRBD1. Unmatched junction bases numbered 3, after V lost 3 bases and J lost 3 bases. CDR1 and CDR2 from the germline V gene are SGHRS and YFSETQ. The CDR3 extends over 13 amino acids. The CDR3 coding sequence is TGCGCCAGCAGCTGGGGACAGCTCTACGAGCAGTACTTC. It specifies CASSWGQLYEQYF.

The V gene is TRBV14, the J gene TRBJ2-1; either TRBD1 or TRBD2 may supply D (6 bases each). Germline CDR1 is SGHDN and CDR2 is FVKESK. V lost 3 bases and J 0 bases, leaving 15 bases between the germline ends. The CDR3 sequence is 17 residues long. CDR3 nucleotide sequence: TGTGCCAGCAGCCAGTCGACGGGGGCGGGCTCCTACAATGAGCAGTTCTTC. It is translated as CASSQSTGAGSYNEQFF.

The chain links TRBV9 to TRBJ2-7; TRBD1 aligns across 8 bases. This CDR3 spans 16 amino acids. The germline V gene encodes CDR1 SGDLS and CDR2 YYNGEE. J was trimmed by 2 bases and V by 0 bases; bases with no gene match: 7. In DNA, the CDR3 is TGTGCCAGCAGCGTAGGTCGGGACAGGAGAACCTACGAGCAGTACTTC. This codes for CASSVGRDRRTYEQYF. The whole variable domain, remainder taken from reference TRBV9 and TRBJ2-7, is DSGVTQTPKHLITATGQRVTLRCSPRSGDLSVYWYQQSLDQGLQFLIQYYNGEERAKGNILERFSAQQFPDLHSELNLSSLELGDSALYFCASSVGRDRRTYEQYFGPGTRLTVT.

The J gene is TRBJ2-5, the V gene TRBV5-1, with 10 bases that match TRBD2. The DNA matches TRBJ2-7 better at its end, which makes the J call doubtful. This CDR3 comprises 15 residues. Germline V gives CDR1 SGHRS, CDR2 YFSETQ. For the CDR3, the DNA is TGCGCCAGCAGCTTTTTGGCTAGCGGGAGATCCGAGCAGTACTTC. Protein: CASSFLASGRSEQYF.

As DNA, the CDR3 is TGTGCCAGTAAGGTTCAGGCGGTCGATGAGCAGTTCTTC. Translation: CASKVQAVDEQFF. This chain joins TRBV19 and TRBJ2-1; D not resolved. CDR3 size: 13 residues. The V gene's germline CDR1 is LNHDA and CDR2 SQIVND (reference sequence). Trimming took 7 bases from V and 8 from J, leaving 15 bases between them.

This clone was seen a few times. V is TRBV27 and J is TRBJ2-1, with TRBD2 matching over 9 bases. The V and J ends lost 10 bases and 4 bases, in that order; junction bases with no gene match: 20. The CDR3 is 18 amino acids. Germline CDR1 and CDR2: MNHEY and SMNVEV (reference sequence). The CDR3 nucleotides are TGTGCCACCACCCCGGGAGGGTGGCGGGAGGGCCGGTACAATGAGCAGTTCTTC. As protein: CATTPGGWREGRYNEQFF.

J is TRBJ1-2 and V is TRBV6-6; 7 nucleotides agree with TRBD1. V lost 6 bases, J lost 7 bases, and 5 bases stayed unmatched. Germline CDR1 is MNHNY and CDR2 is SVGAGI (reference sequence). The CDR3 is 12 residues long. For the CDR3, the DNA is TGTGCCAGCAGGGTCGGGACAGCTGGCTACACCTTC. This encodes CASRVGTAGYTF.

This chain uses TRBV28 with TRBJ1-1; 7 bases map to TRBD1. This CDR3 is built from 13 residues. V gave up 11 bases and J gave up 2 bases; unmatched junction bases: 8. From germline, CDR1 is MDHEN and CDR2 SYDVKM. The CDR3 protein is CAGNRGGNTEAFF. DNA for the CDR3: TGTGCCGGTAACAGGGGTGGTAACACTGAAGCTTTCTTT.

The gene calls are TRBV7-6 and TRBJ1-2; maybe TRBD1 (5 bases). Trimming took off 4 bases at V and 7 bases at J, with 19 bases between the two ends. Germline V lookup: CDR1 SGHVS, CDR2 FNYEAQ. The CDR3 loop spans 15 amino acids. CDR3: CASSSKLRGETGYTF. Here the CDR3 DNA reads TGTGCCAGCAGCTCAAAGCTGCGGGGGGAAACTGGCTACACCTTC.

The J gene is TRBJ2-3, the V gene TRBV28, with 10 bases matching TRBD2. Germline CDR1 reads MDHEN; CDR2 reads SYDVKM. This CDR3 is 15 amino acids long. J lost 1 base, V lost 9 bases, and 7 bases had no gene match. The CDR3 loop reads CASSGRLAGTDTQYF. In DNA, the CDR3 is TGTGCCAGTAGCGGGAGGTTGGCTGGCACAGATACGCAGTATTTT.

The rearrangement links TRBV5-4 to TRBJ2-1; the D gene is possibly TRBD2 (5 bases). Trimming took 4 bases from V and 8 from J, leaving 10 bases between them. From germline, CDR1 is SGHNT and CDR2 YYREEE (reference sequence). This CDR3 spans 12 amino acids. CDR3 coding DNA: TGTGCCAGCAGCCCAAAAGCGGATGAGCAGTTCTTC. Protein product: CASSPKADEQFF.

The chain couples TRBV28 to TRBJ2-7; D is undetermined. Per the germline V gene, CDR1 is MDHEN and CDR2 is SYDVKM. V shed 5 bases and J shed 2 bases, with 7 bases lying between them. This CDR3 is built from 12 residues. In DNA, the CDR3 is TGTGCCAGCAGTCCTGCCCCCTACGAGCAGTACTTC. Translating gives CASSPAPYEQYF.

The chain couples TRBV29-1 to TRBJ2-7; D unclear. Trimming removed 4 bases from V and 0 bases from J, with 19 bases in between. Germline lookup yields CDR1 SQVTM and CDR2 ANQGSEA. The CDR3 sequence is 16 residues long. CDR3 amino acids: CSVGSPSGGISYEQYF. The CDR3 DNA reads as TGCAGCGTTGGATCCCCCTCCGGTGGGATCTCCTACGAGCAGTACTTC.

This rearrangement joins TRBV7-9 to TRBJ2-7; 10 nucleotides line up with TRBD2. The trim removed 0 bases at V and 5 bases at J, leaving 7 bases unmatched. The CDR3 runs to 16 residues. Per germline, CDR1 SEHNR and CDR2 FQNEAQ (reference sequence). The DNA of the CDR3 is TGTGCCAGCAGCTTAGCGCGGGCTAGCGGGAGACACGAGCAGTACTTC. As protein: CASSLARASGRHEQYF.

The chain recombines TRBV19 with TRBJ1-4; the D is unclear. The germline CDR1 and CDR2 sequences are LNHDA and SQIVND (reference sequence). V shed 2 bases and J shed 3 bases, with 13 bases lying between them. The CDR3 runs to 16 residues. The CDR3 sequence is CASSIRAAGANEKLFF. The CDR3 coding sequence is TGTGCCAGTAGTATACGAGCCGCCGGGGCTAATGAAAAACTGTTTTTT.

The chain carries TRBV5-1 and TRBJ1-1; TRBD1 is a possible D gene (5 bases). Germline loops: CDR1 SGHRS, CDR2 YFSETQ. V lost 1 base, J lost 8 bases, and 9 bases lay in between. The CDR3 runs 12 residues. The CDR3 DNA follows: TGCGCCAGCAGCTTGCGGGGCGAAGAAGCTTTCTTT. It translates to CASSLRGEEAFF.

This chain links TRBV6-5 with TRBJ2-3; no clear D gene. V shed 5 bases and J shed 4 bases, with 4 bases lying between them. Germline CDR1 and CDR2: MNHEY and SVGAGI. The CDR3 loop spans 11 amino acids. CDR3 region: CASSMADTQYF. Written as DNA, the CDR3 is TGTGCCAGCAGTATGGCAGATACGCAGTATTTT.

This clone was detected only once. The CDR3 loop reads CASTPGGEGRYNEQFF. The CDR3 DNA reads TGTGCCAGCACCCCGGGGGGGGAGGGACGATACAATGAGCAGTTCTTC. The rearrangement links TRBV28 to TRBJ2-1; 8 bases are shared with TRBD2. After removal of 7 bases from V and 4 bases from J, the junction contained 12 bases not matched to a gene. The CDR3 runs 16 residues. CDR1 and CDR2 (germline): MDHEN, SYDVKM.

The chain uses TRBV4-3 and TRBJ2-2; D remains unclear. V was cut by 1 base and J by 4 bases, with 10 bases left in between. Germline CDR1 reads LGHNA; CDR2 reads YSLEER. The CDR3 covers 15 residues. The CDR3 reads CASSQARLRTGELFF. Here the CDR3 DNA reads TGCGCCAGCAGCCAAGCAAGACTTCGCACCGGGGAGCTGTTTTTT.

This chain's CDR3 is CASSGDVETQYF. CDR3 DNA sequence: TGTGCCAGCAGTGGGGACGTGGAGACCCAGTACTTC. The gene calls are TRBV6-5 and TRBJ2-5; D assignment may be TRBD1 or TRBD2 (5 bases each). Trimming removed 5 bases at V and 5 bases at J, with 9 bases between. In germline, CDR1 is MNHEY, CDR2 SVGAGI. This CDR3 spans 12 amino acids.

The rearrangement joins TRBV7-6 to TRBJ2-5; TRBD1 might be the D (5 bases). With 5 bases removed from V and 1 base from J, the gap between germline ends came to 11 bases. The germline V gene has CDR1 SGHVS and CDR2 FNYEAQ. The CDR3 sequence is 14 residues long. In nucleotides, the CDR3 is TGTGCCAGCAGCGCCCTAAGGGGCCAAGAGACCCAGTACTTC. It is translated as CASSALRGQETQYF.

The CDR3 DNA follows: TGTGCCAGCAGTTTATGGGGTACGACTAATGAAAAACTGTTTTTT. Translated: CASSLWGTTNEKLFF. J is TRBJ1-4 and V is TRBV27, with unresolved D. Germline V gives CDR1 MNHEY, CDR2 SMNVEV (reference sequence). V was cut by 1 base and J by 2 bases, with 8 bases left in between. The CDR3 runs to 15 residues.

The rearrangement joins TRBV6-6 to TRBJ1-2; 8 bases match TRBD1. Trimming cost V 4 bases and J 3 bases; bases outside gene matches: 10. The CDR3 loop spans 16 amino acids. Germline loops: CDR1 MNHNY, CDR2 SVGAGI (reference sequence). The CDR3 loop is CASSLNRGSGDYGYTF. The CDR3, as DNA: TGTGCCAGCAGTTTGAACAGGGGGTCGGGAGACTATGGCTACACCTTC.

This clone was detected only a few times. V usage is TRBV11-2 and J usage is TRBJ2-1, with 12 bases matching TRBD2. This CDR3 is built from 16 residues. Germline CDR1 reads SGHAT; CDR2 reads FQNNGV. The V and J ends lost 9 bases and 0 bases, in that order; junction bases with no gene match: 6. CDR3 protein: CASSRGLAGSYNEQFF. DNA for the CDR3: TGTGCCAGTAGTCGGGGACTAGCGGGCTCCTACAATGAGCAGTTCTTC.

The chain has TRBV5-8 and TRBJ1-1; D not resolved. CDR1 SGHTS and CDR2 YDEGEE come from the germline V gene. V was pared by 4 bases and J by 1 base, with 14 bases between. The CDR3 totals 15 residues. The CDR3 bases are TGTGCCAGCAGCCGCTTTGATTCAGGGAACACTGAAGCTTTCTTT. Encoded protein: CASSRFDSGNTEAFF.